This T cell receptor (beta chain) was identified in a study of metastatic and nonmetastatic thyroid tumors. Turning to the study itself: Where malignant and benign thyroid patients were concerned, repertoires were compared across blood and tumor or nodule tissue.

Study results and limitations: Reported TCR beta diversity, measured in blood and tumor, was significantly higher for malignant thyroid tumors than for benign nodules.

Germline CDR1 reads SGHNT; CDR2 reads YYREEE (reference sequence). V lost 1 base and J lost 7; bases outside the gene matches: 5. The CDR3 runs to 13 residues. Authors' data handling: A classifier for distant metastasis in papillary thyroid cancer was constructed using CDR3 differences observed across clinicopathological groups. Using MiXCR, TCRdb re-called clones from the PCR reads. TCRdb assigned the V and J calls; the authors' analysis was not used. In the table there are around 15,000 clones, 25% to 30% of which are singletons. Before thyroid surgery, none of the patients had received any treatment. This clone was recorded at least ten times. Its antigen is still unknown.

The sequencing input was tumor tissue. This chain connects TRBV5-4 to TRBJ2-7; 7 bases fit TRBD1. The sequence derives from a male donor with papillary thyroid cancer or a benign thyroid nodule (not recorded which). Some clones in this sample may be carry-over from other donors' samples. The CDR3 here is CASSLKGAGEQYF. CDR3 coding DNA: TGTGCCAGCAGCTTGAAGGGGGCGGGTGAGCAGTACTTC. The full variable domain, with the rest looked up from reference TRBV5-4 and TRBJ2-7, is ETGVTQSPTHLIKTRGQQVTLRCSSQSGHNTVSWYQQALGQGPQFIFQYYREEENGRGNFPPRFSGLQFPNYSSELNVNALELDDSALYLCASSLKGAGEQYFGPGTRLTVT.